The next 5 T cell receptor beta chains were all read from a single sample in a study of beta chain features in type 1 diabetes. Overall study findings and caveats: Across all four CD4+ subsets, people with type 1 diabetes showed modestly shorter TCRB CDR3s.

These TCRs are of unknown antigen specificity. Isolated RNA was reverse transcribed in full, so expressed TCRB transcripts were sequenced. TCRdb's table, derived via immunoSEQ multiplex PCR, lists solely in-frame clones and lacks some. Among about 640,000 clones listed, under 15% were seen once. The sample comprised naive CD4+ T cells from blood. Receptors originate from a man aged 25-40 years with type 1 diabetes.

The CDR3 bases are TGCGCCAGCAGCCCGGGACAGGGGGCGCGTTACGAGCAGTACTTC. This codes for CASSPGQGARYEQYF. This chain uses TRBV4-1 with TRBJ2-7; 12 nucleotides align to TRBD1. CDR1 and CDR2 from the germline V gene are MGHRA and YSYEKL. This CDR3 has 15 amino acids. V gave up 4 bases and J gave up 4 bases; unmatched junction bases: 5.

DNA of the CDR3: TGTGCCAGCAGCTCTCGGACACCCTACGAGCAGTACTTC. It specifies CASSSRTPYEQYF. The rearrangement joins TRBV4-2 to TRBJ2-7; tentatively, D is TRBD1 (5 bases). Trimming pared 5 bases from V and 2 bases from J, leaving 10 bases between. The CDR3 is 13 residues long. Germline assignment: CDR1 LGHNA and CDR2 YNFKEQ.

The CDR3 DNA is TGTGCCAGCAGCCCAGGACAGGGGGCGGGCTACACCTTC. This encodes CASSPGQGAGYTF. J is TRBJ1-2 and V is TRBV7-9, with 11 nucleotides matching TRBD1. The CDR3 has 13 amino acids. V lost 5 bases to trimming and J lost 8 bases; unmatched junction nucleotides: 4. Germline V gene data show CDR1 as SEHNR and CDR2 as FQNEAQ (reference sequence). The entire variable domain, with the rest obtained from reference TRBV7-9 and TRBJ1-2, is as follows: DTGVSQNPRHKITKRGQNVTFRCDPISEHNRLYWYRQTLGQGPEFLTYFQNEAQLEKSRLLSDRFSAERPKGSFSTLEIQRTEQGDSAMYLCASSPGQGAGYTFGSGTRLTVV.

A few counts support this clone. The sample has other DNA sequences that encode this CDR3 too. The CDR3 DNA reads as TGTGCCAGCAGCCGGGACAGATCCTACGAGCAGTACTTC. Translated: CASSRDRSYEQYF. V is TRBV5-6 and J is TRBJ2-7; 7 positions match TRBD1. This CDR3 region has 13 residues. Trimming at V came to 4 bases and at J to 1 base, leaving 2 bases not matched to a gene. Germline loops: CDR1 SGHDT, CDR2 YYEEEE.

This clone was observed a few times. The chain links TRBV6-5 to TRBJ2-1; TRBD2 is a possible D gene (6 bases). V shed 8 bases and J shed 8 bases, with 7 bases lying between them. Germline V gene lookup returns CDR1 MNHEY and CDR2 SVGAGI. The CDR3 spans 10 residues. The CDR3, as DNA: TGTGCCAGCGGAGGGCATGAGCAGTTCTTC. It translates to CASGGHEQFF.